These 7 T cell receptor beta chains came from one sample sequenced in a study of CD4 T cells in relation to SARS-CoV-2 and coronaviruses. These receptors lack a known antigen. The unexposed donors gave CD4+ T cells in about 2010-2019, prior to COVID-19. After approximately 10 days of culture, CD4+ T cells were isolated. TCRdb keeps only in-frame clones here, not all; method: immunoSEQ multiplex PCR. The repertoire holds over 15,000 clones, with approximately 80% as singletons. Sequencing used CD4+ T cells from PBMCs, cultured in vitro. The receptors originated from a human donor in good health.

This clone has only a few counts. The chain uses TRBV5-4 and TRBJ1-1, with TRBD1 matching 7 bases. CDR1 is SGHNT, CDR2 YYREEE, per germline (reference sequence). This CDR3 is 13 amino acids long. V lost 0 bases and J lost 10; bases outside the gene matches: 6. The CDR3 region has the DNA TGTGCCAGCAGCTTGGACAGGGGAGGTGGAGCTTTCTTT. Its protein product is CASSLDRGGGAFF.

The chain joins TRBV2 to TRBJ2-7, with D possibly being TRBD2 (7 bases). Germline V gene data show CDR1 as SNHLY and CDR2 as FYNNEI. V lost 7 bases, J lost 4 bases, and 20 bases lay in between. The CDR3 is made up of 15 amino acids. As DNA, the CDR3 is TGTGCCAGCAATAAACAGGGAGGGGGACCTTACGAGCAGTACTTC. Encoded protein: CASNKQGGGPYEQYF.

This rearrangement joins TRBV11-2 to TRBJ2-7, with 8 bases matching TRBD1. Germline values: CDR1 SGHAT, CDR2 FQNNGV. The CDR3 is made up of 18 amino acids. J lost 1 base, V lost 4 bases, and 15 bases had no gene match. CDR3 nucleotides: TGTGCCAGCAGCTACACAGCTTTCCTGGGACAGGAGTCCTACGAGCAGTACTTC. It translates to CASSYTAFLGQESYEQYF.

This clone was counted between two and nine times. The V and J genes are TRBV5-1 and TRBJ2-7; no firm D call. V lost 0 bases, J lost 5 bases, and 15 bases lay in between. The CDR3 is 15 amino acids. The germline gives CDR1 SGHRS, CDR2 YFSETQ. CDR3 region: CASSLVMGKQNEQYF. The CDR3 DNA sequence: TGCGCCAGCAGCTTGGTCATGGGTAAGCAAAACGAGCAGTACTTC. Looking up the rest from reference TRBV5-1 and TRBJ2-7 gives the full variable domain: KAGVTQTPRYLIKTRGQQVTLSCSPISGHRSVSWYQQTPGQGLQFLFEYFSETQRNKGNFPGRFSGRQFSNSRSEMNVSTLELGDSALYLCASSLVMGKQNEQYFGPGTRLTVT.

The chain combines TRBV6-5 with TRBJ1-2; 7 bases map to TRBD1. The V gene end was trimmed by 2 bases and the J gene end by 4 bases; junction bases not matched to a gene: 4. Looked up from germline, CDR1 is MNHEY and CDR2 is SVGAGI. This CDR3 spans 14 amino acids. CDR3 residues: CASSYTGASYGYTF. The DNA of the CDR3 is TGTGCCAGCAGTTACACAGGGGCCAGCTATGGCTACACCTTC.

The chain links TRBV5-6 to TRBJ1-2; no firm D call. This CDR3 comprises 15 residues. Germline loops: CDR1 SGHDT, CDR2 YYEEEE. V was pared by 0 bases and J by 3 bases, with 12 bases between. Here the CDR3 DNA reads TGTGCCAGCAGCTTGGGTTCCCAGGTTTACTATGGCTACACCTTC. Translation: CASSLGSQVYYGYTF.

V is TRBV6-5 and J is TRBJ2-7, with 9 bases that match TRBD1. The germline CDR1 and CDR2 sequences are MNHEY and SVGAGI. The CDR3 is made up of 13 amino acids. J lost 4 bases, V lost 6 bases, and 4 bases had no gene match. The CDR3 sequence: CASRGTGSYEQYF. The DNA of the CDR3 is TGTGCCAGCAGGGGGACAGGGTCGTACGAGCAGTACTTC.